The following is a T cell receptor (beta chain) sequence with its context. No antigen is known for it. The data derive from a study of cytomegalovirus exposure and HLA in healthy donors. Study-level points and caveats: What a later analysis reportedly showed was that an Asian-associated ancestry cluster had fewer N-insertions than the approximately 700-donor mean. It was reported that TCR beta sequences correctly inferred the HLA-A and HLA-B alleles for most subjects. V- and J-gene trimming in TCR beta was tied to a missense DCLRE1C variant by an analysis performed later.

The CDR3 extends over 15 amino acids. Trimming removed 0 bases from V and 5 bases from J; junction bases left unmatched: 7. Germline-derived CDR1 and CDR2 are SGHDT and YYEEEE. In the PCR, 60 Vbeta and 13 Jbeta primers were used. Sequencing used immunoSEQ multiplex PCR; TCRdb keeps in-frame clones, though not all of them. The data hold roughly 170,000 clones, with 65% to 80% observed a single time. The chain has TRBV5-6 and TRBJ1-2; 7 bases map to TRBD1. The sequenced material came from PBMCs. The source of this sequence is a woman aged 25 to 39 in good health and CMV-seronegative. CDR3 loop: CASSLVDRRRYGYTF. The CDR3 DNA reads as TGTGCCAGCAGCTTGGTGGACAGGCGGCGGTATGGCTACACCTTC.